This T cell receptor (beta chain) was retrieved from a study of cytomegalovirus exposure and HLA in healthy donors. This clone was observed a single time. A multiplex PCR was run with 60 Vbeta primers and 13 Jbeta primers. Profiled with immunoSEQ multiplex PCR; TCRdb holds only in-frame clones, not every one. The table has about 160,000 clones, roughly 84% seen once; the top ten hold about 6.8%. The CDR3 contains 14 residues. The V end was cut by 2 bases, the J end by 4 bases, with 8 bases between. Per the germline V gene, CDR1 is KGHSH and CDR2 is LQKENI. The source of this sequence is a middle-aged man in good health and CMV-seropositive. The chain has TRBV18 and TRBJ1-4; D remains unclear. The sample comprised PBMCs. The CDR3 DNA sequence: TGTGCCAGCTCACCATCACAAATTAATGAAAAACTGTTTTTT. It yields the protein CASSPSQINEKLFF. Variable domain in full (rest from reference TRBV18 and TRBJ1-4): NAGVMQNPRHLVRRRGQEARLRCSPMKGHSHVYWYRQLPEEGLKFMVYLQKENIIDESGMPKERFSAEFPKEGPSILRIQQVVRGDSAAYFCASSPSQINEKLFFGSGTQLSVL.